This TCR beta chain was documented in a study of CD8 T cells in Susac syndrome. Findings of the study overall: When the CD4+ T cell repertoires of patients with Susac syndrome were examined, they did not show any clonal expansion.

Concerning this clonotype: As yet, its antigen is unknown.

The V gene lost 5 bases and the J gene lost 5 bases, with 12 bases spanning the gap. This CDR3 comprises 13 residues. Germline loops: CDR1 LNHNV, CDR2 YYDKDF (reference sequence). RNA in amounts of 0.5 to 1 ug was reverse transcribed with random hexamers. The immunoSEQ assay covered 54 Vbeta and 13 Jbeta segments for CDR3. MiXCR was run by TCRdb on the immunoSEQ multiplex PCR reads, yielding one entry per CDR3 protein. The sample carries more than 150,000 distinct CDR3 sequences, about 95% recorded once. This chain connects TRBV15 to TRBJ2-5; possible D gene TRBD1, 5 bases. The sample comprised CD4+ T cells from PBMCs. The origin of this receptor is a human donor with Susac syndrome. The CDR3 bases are TGTGCCACCAGCGGTCGGACACTGGAGACCCAGTACTTC. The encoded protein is CATSGRTLETQYF.